These 15 T cell receptor beta chains came from one sample sequenced in a study of T cell clonality in common variable immunodeficiency. Data came from immunoSEQ multiplex PCR; TCRdb stores just in-frame clones and leaves some out. The sample yields roughly 52,000 clones, without any singletons. The sample was peripheral blood mononuclear cells. These receptors all come from a person aged 18 to 75 in good health.

In its sample, this clone was seen many times. CDR3 bases read: TGTGCCAGCAGCTTATTTAGCGGGAGTAGAACC. Its protein product is CASSLFSGSRT. The full-length CDR3 reads as CASSLFSGSRTQYF. This chain joins TRBV7-6 and TRBJ2-5, with TRBD2 matching 9 bases. The read ends 3 residues early relative to the CDR3; the germline J gene fills the gap. This CDR3 is 14 amino acids long. Germline CDR1 and CDR2: SGHVS and FNYEAQ.

In this sample, this clone turned up many times. From the germline J gene comes the end of the CDR3, since the read stops 3 residues before it. The chain recombines TRBV20-1 with TRBJ2-3, with D unclear. Germline loops: CDR1 DFQATT, CDR2 SNEGSKA (reference sequence). V dropped 6 bases and J dropped 8 bases, with 12 bases sitting between them. There are 11 residues in the CDR3. The part of the CDR3 DNA that was read is TGCAGTGCCCCGCTTGCCGGTACG. This sequence encodes CSAPLAGT. The whole CDR3 sequence is CSAPLAGTQYF.

This clone appeared a few times. Coverage ceases 3 residues before the CDR3 finishes, and the germline J gene fills in the end. The rearrangement joins TRBV19 to TRBJ1-2; D gene uncertain. CDR3 length: 14 residues. Germline assignment: CDR1 LNHDA and CDR2 SQIVND (reference sequence). The CDR3 bases that were read are TGTGCCAGTAGTGGTACGGGTTCTTCCTACGAC. Its translation: CASSGTGSSYD. The CDR3 in its entirety is CASSGTGSSYDYTF.

This clone was counted many times. The read terminates 3 residues ahead of where the CDR3 ends, so the germline J gene completes it. The chain carries TRBV20-1 and TRBJ1-1; TRBD1 aligns across 8 bases. CDR1 and CDR2 (germline): DFQATT, SNEGSKA (reference sequence). The CDR3 is 14 amino acids. V shed 5 bases and J 4 bases; nucleotides not matched to a gene: 9. Here the CDR3 reads CSAPRTGSGTEAFF. The sequenced part of the CDR3 DNA is TGCAGTGCTCCGAGGACAGGGTCGGGCACTGAA.

This clone was detected ten times or more. The CDR3 goes on 3 residues after the read ends, and that part is filled in from the germline J gene. The chain employs TRBV29-1 and TRBJ2-5; no clear D. V lost 2 bases, J lost 1 base, and 8 bases lay in between. In germline, CDR1 is SQVTM, CDR2 ANQGSEA. The CDR3 is 13 residues long. Incomplete CDR3 DNA: TGCAGCGTTGAATCGGGTTTCCAAGAGACC. Translating gives CSVESGFQET. The CDR3, in full, reads CSVESGFQETQYF.

This clone was counted ten times or more. The read is 3 residues too short to cover the CDR3 end, so that end is filled in from the germline J gene. The V gene is TRBV5-1, the J gene TRBJ2-1; 9 nucleotides agree with TRBD1. From germline, CDR1 is SGHRS and CDR2 YFSETQ. Losses at the gene ends were 2 bases for V and 6 bases for J; bases not matched to a gene: 3. CDR3 size: 14 residues. The sequenced part of the CDR3 DNA is TGCGCCAGCAGCTTCGGGACAGGGACCAATGAG. Its translation: CASSFGTGTNE. The whole CDR3 reads CASSFGTGTNEQFF.

This clone showed up many times. The DNA ends 3 residues before the CDR3 does, and the rest of the CDR3 is filled in from the germline J gene. V gene TRBV20-1 combines with J gene TRBJ2-7; 7 bases fit TRBD2. The germline V gene encodes CDR1 DFQATT and CDR2 SNEGSKA (reference sequence). J was trimmed by 6 bases and V by 1 base; bases with no gene match: 9. The CDR3 extends over 14 amino acids. The CDR3 spells CSARVAGDATEQYF. The sequenced CDR3 bases are TGCAGTGCTAGAGTGGCGGGAGACGCCACCGAG.

This clone was found many times. The read finishes 3 residues shy of the CDR3 end, and the germline J gene is used to complete it. The chain recombines TRBV28 with TRBJ2-7; 8 bases are a match to TRBD1. Germline CDR1 MDHEN, CDR2 SYDVKM. The CDR3 has 13 residues. V gave up 5 bases and J gave up 4 bases; unmatched junction bases: 4. CDR3 DNA, as far as it was read: TGTGCCAGCAGTCCCGGACAGGGTTACGAG. As protein: CASSPGQGYE. The CDR3 in its entirety is CASSPGQGYEQYF.

The table lists this clone with many counts. The read ends 3 residues early relative to the CDR3; the germline J gene fills the gap. The chain combines TRBV5-1 with TRBJ1-6, with a weak D call TRBD1 (6 bases). CDR3 length: 15 amino acids. Germline CDR1 is SGHRS and CDR2 is YFSETQ. The V end was cut by 0 bases, the J end by 9 bases, with 13 bases between. CDR3 DNA, as far as it was read: TGCGCCAGCAGCTTGGCGGTAGGGGGAGGTTCACCC. As protein: CASSLAVGGGSP. The CDR3 reads in full as CASSLAVGGGSPLHF.

This clone was detected ten times or more. The sequenced fragment ends 3 residues before the CDR3 boundary, so the rest is inferred from the germline J gene. This chain connects TRBV20-1 to TRBJ2-1, with a weak D call TRBD2 (5 bases). Trimming cost V 0 bases and J 0 bases, with 12 bases left between them. This CDR3 is 16 amino acids long. Per germline, CDR1 DFQATT and CDR2 SNEGSKA (reference sequence). The covered CDR3 bases are TGCAGTGCTAGAGAAAAAACTAGAAGCTCCTACAATGAG. The encoded protein is CSAREKTRSSYNE. The whole CDR3 sequence is CSAREKTRSSYNEQFF.

This clone was counted ten times or more. The sequenced fragment ends 3 residues before the CDR3 boundary, so the rest is inferred from the germline J gene. The chain has TRBV5-1 and TRBJ2-1; no reliable D call. Germline V gene data show CDR1 as SGHRS and CDR2 as YFSETQ. The CDR3 runs 14 residues. V gave up 0 bases and J gave up 5 bases, with 9 bases separating them. CDR3 DNA (partial): TGCGCCAGCAGCTTGGCCGAACTAAACAATGAG. It specifies CASSLAELNNE. The complete CDR3 sequence is CASSLAELNNEQFF.

This clone was picked up a small number of times. The read terminates 3 residues before the CDR3 end, so the remaining end is supplied by the germline J gene. The chain joins TRBV5-1 to TRBJ1-4; D might be TRBD1 (6 bases). The CDR3 sequence is 15 residues long. The V end was cut by 2 bases, the J end by 2 bases, with 10 bases between. Germline V CDR1 and CDR2: SGHRS, YFSETQ. The CDR3 DNA, read in part, is TGCGCCAGCAGCTTCCGGGGGGGCACTAATGAAAAA. It encodes CASSFRGGTNEK. The whole CDR3 reads CASSFRGGTNEKLFF.

This clone was detected ten times or more. The read ends 3 residues early relative to the CDR3; the germline J gene fills the gap. The V and J genes are TRBV19 and TRBJ2-7; TRBD2 aligns across 8 bases. Germline-derived CDR1 and CDR2 are LNHDA and SQIVND (reference sequence). This CDR3 has 13 amino acids. Trimming at V came to 6 bases and at J to 5 bases, leaving 6 bases not matched to a gene. CDR3 sequence: CASRSGRGDEQYF. The covered CDR3 bases are TGTGCCAGTAGAAGCGGGAGAGGAGACGAG.

This clone was seen at least ten times. Coverage ceases 3 residues before the CDR3 finishes, and the germline J gene fills in the end. The gene calls are TRBV19 and TRBJ2-5; no firm D call. Looked up from germline, CDR1 is LNHDA and CDR2 is SQIVND (reference sequence). The CDR3 length is 17 residues. The germline V and J ends were trimmed by 1 base and 4 bases, with 19 bases remaining between them. The chain's CDR3 is CASSIGPPTGTRETQYF. CDR3 DNA (partial): TGTGCCAGTAGTATAGGTCCTCCGACTGGAACGAGAGAGACC.

This clone has a count of ten or more. The read halts 3 residues ahead of the CDR3 end, with the missing end drawn from the germline J gene. J is TRBJ2-3 and V is TRBV18; D not certain. The CDR3 has 16 residues. Germline V CDR1 and CDR2: KGHSH, LQKENI. V was clipped by 6 bases and J by 3 bases, with 19 bases between them. The covered CDR3 bases are TGTGCCAGCTCCTCATCGGCTTTCGGGTTGACAGATACG. Translation: CASSSSAFGLTDT. The whole CDR3 sequence is CASSSSAFGLTDTQYF.